The 8 T cell receptor beta chains presented below share a single source sample, sequenced in a study of cytomegalovirus exposure and HLA in healthy donors. This PCR relied on a set of 60 Vbeta primers and 13 Jbeta primers. Sequencing was performed with immunoSEQ multiplex PCR; in TCRdb, only in-frame clones are kept and a portion is missing. The table includes 150,000 to 200,000 clones, 77% detected once. The sample was PBMCs. These receptors came from a young man in good health and CMV-seronegative.

The chain is built from TRBV11-1 and TRBJ2-7, with 7 nucleotides matching TRBD1. The germline V gene encodes CDR1 SGHAT and CDR2 FQDESV (reference sequence). Trimming took 6 bases from V and 3 from J; bases not matched to a gene: 8. This CDR3 spans 14 amino acids. CDR3 sequence reads: CASSPSGTVYEQYF. The CDR3 nucleotides read TGTGCCAGCAGTCCGTCCGGGACAGTCTACGAGCAGTACTTC.

To note about this clone: Distinct nucleotide sequences in the sample also encode this CDR3. This chain links TRBV11-3 with TRBJ2-7; TRBD2 agrees at 7 bases. The CDR3 loop spans 14 amino acids. Germline values: CDR1 SGHNT, CDR2 YENEEA. The V segment lost 9 bases and the J segment 0 bases; nucleotides outside the gene matches: 8. CDR3 sequence (DNA): TGTGCCAGTAGCAGTGGGGGGGGCTCCTACGAGCAGTACTTC. Its protein product is CASSSGGGSYEQYF.

The V gene is TRBV9, the J gene TRBJ2-3; 7 nucleotides match TRBD2. CDR3 length: 14 residues. Germline CDR1 and CDR2: SGDLS and YYNGEE. The V segment lost 1 base and the J segment 4 bases; nucleotides outside the gene matches: 3. CDR3 sequence reads: CASSVSGKADTQYF. DNA for the CDR3: TGTGCCAGCAGCGTAAGCGGGAAAGCAGATACGCAGTATTTT.

The chain uses TRBV30 and TRBJ2-1; 9 nucleotides align to TRBD2. The ends lost 5 bases at V and 8 bases at J; junction bases unmatched: 4. Per germline, CDR1 GTSNPN and CDR2 SVGIG (reference sequence). There are 12 residues in the CDR3. The CDR3 sequence is CAWGGTSYEQFF. Here the CDR3 DNA reads TGTGCCTGGGGGGGGACTAGCTATGAGCAGTTCTTC.

This clone was counted between two and nine times. The J gene is TRBJ2-7, the V gene TRBV7-6; 9 nucleotides align to TRBD2. The CDR3 covers 13 residues. Germline V gene data show CDR1 as SGHVS and CDR2 as FNYEAQ. J gave up 7 bases and V 5 bases, and 6 bases lay outside the gene matches. CDR3 in DNA: TGTGCCAGCAGCCGTAGCGGGAGCAGGGAGCAGTACTTC. Translating gives CASSRSGSREQYF.

The chain joins TRBV6-6 to TRBJ1-5; no definite D call. Trimming took 3 bases from V and 0 from J, leaving 12 bases between them. Germline loops: CDR1 MNHNY, CDR2 SVGAGI (reference sequence). CDR3 length: 16 amino acids. CDR3 protein: CASSYGVTNSNQPQHF. DNA of the CDR3: TGTGCCAGCAGTTATGGCGTAACTAATAGCAATCAGCCCCAGCATTTT.

This clone showed up just a few times. The rearrangement links TRBV19 to TRBJ1-5; unclear D gene. CDR1 is LNHDA, CDR2 SQIVND, per germline (reference sequence). This CDR3 spans 14 amino acids. The V end lost 4 bases, the J end lost 1 base, and 8 bases lay between the germline ends. CDR3 nucleotides: TGTGCCAGTAGTAACCTCGGGAGCAATCAGCCCCAGCATTTT. As protein: CASSNLGSNQPQHF.

The chain carries TRBV12-5 and TRBJ2-3; TRBD2 matches 7 bases. Germline V gene data show CDR1 as LGHNT and CDR2 as FRNRAP. Trimming at V came to 0 bases and at J to 1 base, leaving 7 bases not matched to a gene. CDR3 length: 17 amino acids. The CDR3 sequence: CASGLVLGGLGTDTQYF. CDR3 nucleotide sequence: TGTGCTAGTGGTTTGGTACTGGGGGGGTTGGGCACAGATACGCAGTATTTT.